Presented here are 30 T cell receptor beta chains from one specimen sequenced in a study of blood T cell repertoires in COVID-19. Assay: immunoSEQ multiplex PCR; the TCRdb copy retains only in-frame clones and omits some. Here the sample spans 200,000 to 250,000 clones, around 85% being singletons. Material: peripheral blood. The source is a woman between 65 and 79 years old with COVID-19, enrolled during active disease.

This sequence joins TRBV6-6 and TRBJ2-2, with 11 bases lining up with TRBD1. With 11 bases clipped from V and 0 bases from J, the junction kept 8 bases outside the gene matches. Germline CDR1 reads MNHNY; CDR2 reads SVGAGI (reference sequence). This CDR3 has 16 amino acids. CDR3 DNA sequence: TGTGCCGTTGGGGACAGGGGGTTCGCGAACACCGGGGAGCTGTTTTTT. The encoded protein is CAVGDRGFANTGELFF.

DNA for the CDR3: TGTGCCAGCGCACTTACCCCCGCAACTAATGAAAAACTGTTTTTT. Encoded protein: CASALTPATNEKLFF. The V call is TRBV9, the J call TRBJ1-4; D not certain. V was shortened by 7 bases and J by 0 bases, with 13 bases between the two germline ends. CDR1 and CDR2 from the germline V gene are SGDLS and YYNGEE. The CDR3 extends over 15 amino acids.

The chain has TRBV18 and TRBJ2-7; D perhaps matches TRBD2 (6 bases). Per the germline V gene, CDR1 is KGHSH and CDR2 is LQKENI. The CDR3 extends over 16 amino acids. V was clipped by 0 bases and J by 0 bases, with 12 bases between them. The CDR3 region is CASSPPEGRSSYEQYF. The CDR3 bases are TGTGCCAGCTCACCACCGGAGGGCAGGAGCTCCTACGAGCAGTACTTC. Complete variable domain (other parts from reference TRBV18 and TRBJ2-7): NAGVMQNPRHLVRRRGQEARLRCSPMKGHSHVYWYRQLPEEGLKFMVYLQKENIIDESGMPKERFSAEFPKEGPSILRIQQVVRGDSAAYFCASSPPEGRSSYEQYFGPGTRLTVT.

This clone was seen more than once but under ten times. The junction differs from germline at one of its ends, possibly a read error. The V call is TRBV7-7, the J call TRBJ2-1; 9 nucleotides match TRBD2. This CDR3 comprises 14 residues. From germline, CDR1 is SSHAT and CDR2 FNYEAQ (reference sequence). The CDR3 DNA follows: TGTGCTAGCAGCTTTAGCGGGGGAGACAATGAGCAGTTCTTC. It encodes CASSFSGGDNEQFF.

V is TRBV19 and J is TRBJ1-2; D is possibly TRBD1 (6 bases). Trimming stripped 8 bases from V and 5 bases from J, with 18 bases between. The CDR3 is 14 amino acids. CDR1 is LNHDA, CDR2 SQIVND, per germline (reference sequence). The CDR3 DNA reads TGTGCCAGTTCTATACAGGGAGAGAATTATGGCTACACCTTC. Residues: CASSIQGENYGYTF.

This chain joins TRBV11-3 and TRBJ2-5; no clear D. From germline, CDR1 is SGHNT and CDR2 YENEEA. The CDR3 spans 14 residues. V lost 1 base and J 4 bases, leaving 10 bases between the germline ends. CDR3 bases: TGTGCCAGCAGCTTAGGGCTAGTTGGAGAGACCCAGTACTTC. It codes for CASSLGLVGETQYF.

The V and J genes are TRBV4-3 and TRBJ1-4; tentatively, D is TRBD1 (5 bases). The CDR3 consists of 15 residues. The ends were cut back, 0 bases at V and 7 bases at J, with 12 bases in the middle. Germline loops: CDR1 LGHNA, CDR2 YSLEER. The CDR3 bases are TGCGCCAGCAGCCAAGAAGGCAGGGTTATTGAAAAACTGTTTTTT. This sequence encodes CASSQEGRVIEKLFF.

The CDR3 protein is CASSLRTGGNTEAFF. DNA of the CDR3: TGTGCCAGCAGTTTAAGGACAGGGGGCAACACTGAAGCTTTCTTT. The genes are TRBV27 and TRBJ1-1; 11 nucleotides match TRBD1. The CDR3 is 15 amino acids. J was trimmed by 2 bases and V by 2 bases; bases with no gene match: 1. Germline CDR1 reads MNHEY; CDR2 reads SMNVEV (reference sequence).

J is TRBJ2-3 and V is TRBV11-3; a possible D gene is TRBD2 (6 bases). This CDR3 region has 14 residues. Deletions cut 4 bases from V and 4 bases from J, with 12 bases between. CDR1 and CDR2 from the germline V gene are SGHNT and YENEEA. The CDR3 reads CASSSRLVPDTQYF. In nucleotides, the CDR3 is TGTGCCAGCAGCTCCAGACTAGTTCCAGATACGCAGTATTTT.

The gene calls are TRBV10-3 and TRBJ2-1; D is unclear. The CDR3 loop spans 12 amino acids. CDR1 ENHRY and CDR2 SYGVKD come from the germline V gene. Trimming shortened V by 6 bases and J by 8 bases, and 11 bases separated the two germline ends. CDR3 DNA sequence: TGTGCCATCAGGGCCGGGTCAGATGAGCAGTTCTTC. Translating gives CAIRAGSDEQFF.

The table lists this clone with a count of one. V gene TRBV10-3 combines with J gene TRBJ2-5, with 12 positions matching TRBD2. Germline V gene data show CDR1 as ENHRY and CDR2 as SYGVKD. This CDR3 contains 16 residues. With V trimmed by 6 bases and J by 2 bases, 7 bases remained unmatched. CDR3 DNA: TGTGCCATCAGAGCCTCTCTAGCGGGGGGGCAAGAGACCCAGTACTTC. Protein: CAIRASLAGGQETQYF.

The chain uses TRBV3-1 (or the pseudogene TRBV3-2) and TRBJ1-2; 7 bases match TRBD1. Germline V gene lookup returns CDR1 LGHDT and CDR2 YNNKEL (reference sequence). Losses at the gene ends were 4 bases for V and 0 bases for J; bases not matched to a gene: 8. CDR3 size: 16 residues. The CDR3 nucleotides read TGTGCCAGCAGCCCAGTCGGGACAGAAACTAACTATGGCTACACCTTC. Its translation is CASSPVGTETNYGYTF.

The chain couples TRBV11-3 to TRBJ2-2, with 11 bases lining up with TRBD2. CDR1 SGHNT and CDR2 YENEEA come from the germline V gene. The CDR3 extends over 16 amino acids. J lost 7 bases, V lost 5 bases, and 9 bases had no gene match. CDR3 region: CASSKSSGRPRGELFF. In nucleotides, the CDR3 is TGTGCCAGCAGCAAGTCTAGCGGGAGGCCCCGCGGGGAGCTGTTTTTT.

The chain is built from TRBV19 and TRBJ1-2, with 7 bases aligning to TRBD1. The germline CDR1 and CDR2 sequences are LNHDA and SQIVND (reference sequence). Trimming took 7 bases from V and 6 from J; bases not matched to a gene: 17. The CDR3 has 16 amino acids. The DNA of the CDR3 is TGTGCCAGTACCCCCTTTTTAAGGGGGCGGATGAATGGCTACACCTTC. It is translated as CASTPFLRGRMNGYTF.

The rearrangement joins TRBV5-1 to TRBJ2-7; 7 positions agree with TRBD1. After removal of 4 bases from V and 3 bases from J, the junction contained 7 bases not matched to a gene. The CDR3 spans 14 residues. From germline, CDR1 is SGHRS and CDR2 YFSETQ. The CDR3 loop is CASSPDRQVYEQYF. CDR3 DNA sequence: TGCGCCAGCAGCCCGGACAGGCAAGTCTACGAGCAGTACTTC. Full variable domain (rest looked up from reference TRBV5-1 and TRBJ2-7): KAGVTQTPRYLIKTRGQQVTLSCSPISGHRSVSWYQQTPGQGLQFLFEYFSETQRNKGNFPGRFSGRQFSNSRSEMNVSTLELGDSALYLCASSPDRQVYEQYFGPGTRLTVT.

J is TRBJ1-2 and V is TRBV21-1; the D call of TRBD1 is as the table states it, not checked on the DNA. TRBV21-1 represents a pseudogene. The CDR3 spans 15 residues. For the CDR3, the DNA is TGTGCCAGCAGCAAAGGCCGCGCAGGGAACTATGGCTACACCTTC. This translates into CASSKGRAGNYGYTF.

This chain joins TRBV6-5 and TRBJ2-2; 8 bases align to TRBD1. The V and J ends lost 5 bases and 0 bases, in that order; junction bases with no gene match: 2. The CDR3 covers 15 residues. Germline V gene sequence: CDR1 MNHEY, CDR2 SVGAGI. The CDR3, as DNA: TGTGCCAGCAGTACAGGGGGTCCGAACACCGGGGAGCTGTTTTTT. Protein sequence: CASSTGGPNTGELFF.

This chain connects TRBV11-3 to TRBJ2-2, with unresolved D. The CDR3 sequence is 14 residues long. From germline, CDR1 is SGHNT and CDR2 YENEEA. Trimming took off 2 bases at V and 3 bases at J, with 7 bases between the two ends. CDR3: CASSLKAYTGELFF. The CDR3 DNA sequence: TGTGCCAGCAGCTTAAAAGCCTACACCGGGGAGCTGTTTTTT.

This clone was recorded a few times. The CDR3 DNA sequence: TGTGCCAGCAGTTACCGACAGGGATTCTCCTACGAGCAGTACTTC. It yields the protein CASSYRQGFSYEQYF. The rearrangement uses TRBV6-2 or TRBV6-3 and TRBJ2-7; the match to TRBD1 covers 7 bases. CDR1 is MNHEY and CDR2 is SVGEGT in the germline V gene. CDR3 length: 15 residues. V lost 2 bases, J lost 0 bases, and 4 bases stayed unmatched.

The CDR3 reads CASSERGAGDSETQYF. The DNA of the CDR3 is TGTGCCAGCAGCGAAAGAGGGGCGGGGGATTCTGAGACCCAGTACTTC. The chain employs TRBV3-1 (or the pseudogene TRBV3-2) and TRBJ2-5; 7 bases are a match to TRBD2. This CDR3 has 16 residues. Losses at the gene ends were 5 bases for V and 5 bases for J; bases not matched to a gene: 14. Germline V gene sequence: CDR1 LGHDT, CDR2 YNNKEL (reference sequence).

The chain employs TRBV2 and TRBJ2-5, with 7 bases aligning to TRBD2. CDR1 and CDR2 from the germline V gene are SNHLY and FYNNEI. This CDR3 has 13 amino acids. Germline trimming cut 7 bases from V and 2 bases from J; bases unmatched to any gene: 4. CDR3 in DNA: TGTGCCAGCACGGGGGAGGGGCAAGAGACCCAGTACTTC. Residues: CASTGEGQETQYF.

This clone is a singleton in its sample. The chain recombines TRBV7-9 with TRBJ2-7, with D unresolved. Germline CDR1 and CDR2: SEHNR and FQNEAQ (reference sequence). Trimming took off 2 bases at V and 0 bases at J, with 2 bases between the two ends. The CDR3 covers 12 residues. The DNA of the CDR3 is TGTGCCAGCAGCTTACACTCCTACGAGCAGTACTTC. This codes for CASSLHSYEQYF.

The chain's CDR3 is CASSQSSGKAFF. The CDR3 nucleotides are TGTGCCAGCAGCCAAAGCTCAGGGAAAGCTTTCTTT. This sequence joins TRBV3-1 (or the pseudogene TRBV3-2) and TRBJ1-1, with a tentative D call TRBD1 (5 bases). Germline CDR1 reads LGHDT; CDR2 reads YNNKEL (reference sequence). The CDR3 is made up of 12 amino acids. V dropped 2 bases and J dropped 9 bases, with 10 bases sitting between them.

The chain has TRBV12-5 and TRBJ2-1; D gene unclear. Germline V gene data show CDR1 as LGHNT and CDR2 as FRNRAP. The CDR3 has 14 residues. V was shortened by 5 bases and J by 8 bases, with 16 bases between the two germline ends. The CDR3: CASGPAVLRDEQFF. Written as DNA, the CDR3 is TGTGCTAGTGGTCCCGCGGTTCTACGGGATGAGCAGTTCTTC. The whole variable domain, remainder taken from reference TRBV12-5 and TRBJ2-1, is DARVTQTPRHKVTEMGQEVTMRCQPILGHNTVFWYRQTMMQGLELLAYFRNRAPLDDSGMPKDRFSAEMPDATLATLKIQPSEPRDSAVYFCASGPAVLRDEQFFGPGTRLTVL.

The rearrangement joins TRBV9 to TRBJ2-2; TRBD2 matches at 14 bases. V trimming: 4 bases; J trimming: 3 bases; junction bases outside the gene matches: 2. Per germline, CDR1 SGDLS and CDR2 YYNGEE. The CDR3 has 16 amino acids. The chain's CDR3 is CASSMTSGRDTGELFF. CDR3 DNA sequence: TGTGCCAGCAGCATGACTAGCGGGAGGGACACCGGGGAGCTGTTTTTT.

The chain has TRBV20-1 and TRBJ2-5; 7 bases are a match to TRBD1. Germline V gene sequence: CDR1 DFQATT, CDR2 SNEGSKA (reference sequence). CDR3 length: 14 residues. Trimming at V came to 3 bases and at J to 5 bases, leaving 9 bases not matched to a gene. CDR3 residues: CSASKQGSGETQYF. Here the CDR3 DNA reads TGCAGTGCTAGTAAACAGGGGAGCGGTGAGACCCAGTACTTC.

V usage is TRBV3-1 (or the pseudogene TRBV3-2) and J usage is TRBJ2-5, with D unresolved. The V gene lost 1 base and the J gene lost 5 bases, with 5 bases spanning the gap. The CDR3 loop spans 12 amino acids. From germline, CDR1 is LGHDT and CDR2 YNNKEL (reference sequence). Written as DNA, the CDR3 is TGTGCCAGCAGCCAAGTCTCCGAGACCCAGTACTTC. The encoded protein is CASSQVSETQYF.

This rearrangement joins TRBV19 to TRBJ2-1, with 13 bases that match TRBD2. The CDR3 has 21 amino acids. The V segment lost 3 bases and the J segment 0 bases; nucleotides outside the gene matches: 14. Germline V gives CDR1 LNHDA, CDR2 SQIVND (reference sequence). The CDR3 bases are TGTGCCAGTAGTATCCCACTAGCGGGAGGGCCCGGGGTTAGCTCCTACAATGAGCAGTTCTTC. This gives the protein CASSIPLAGGPGVSSYNEQFF. The full variable domain, rest sourced from reference TRBV19 and TRBJ2-1, is DGGITQSPKYLFRKEGQNVTLSCEQNLNHDAMYWYRQDPGQGLRLIYYSQIVNDFQKGDIAEGYSVSREKKESFPLTVTSAQKNPTAFYLCASSIPLAGGPGVSSYNEQFFGPGTRLTVL.

The J gene is TRBJ2-2, the V gene TRBV7-3; unclear D gene. CDR1 and CDR2 (germline): SGHTA, FQGTGA. This CDR3 comprises 13 residues. V was pared by 4 bases and J by 3 bases, with 6 bases between. The CDR3 sequence is CASSSSHTGELFF. The DNA for the CDR3 is TGTGCCAGCAGCTCTTCTCACACCGGGGAGCTGTTTTTT.

The V and J genes are TRBV7-9 and TRBJ1-2; TRBD1 might be the D (5 bases). The V gene's germline CDR1 is SEHNR and CDR2 FQNEAQ (reference sequence). The ends were cut back, 1 base at V and 7 bases at J, with 16 bases in the middle. This CDR3 is 15 amino acids long. The CDR3 bases are TGTGCCAGCAGCTTAGAGGCAGGGATGAAGTCTGGCTACACCTTC. It translates to CASSLEAGMKSGYTF.